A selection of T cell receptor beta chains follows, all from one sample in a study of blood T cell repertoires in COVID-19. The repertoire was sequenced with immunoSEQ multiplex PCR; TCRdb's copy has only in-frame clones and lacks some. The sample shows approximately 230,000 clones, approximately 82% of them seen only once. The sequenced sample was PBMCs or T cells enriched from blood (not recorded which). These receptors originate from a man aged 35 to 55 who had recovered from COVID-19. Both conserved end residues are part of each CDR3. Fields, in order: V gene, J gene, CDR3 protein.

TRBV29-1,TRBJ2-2,CSVELEGPGELFF
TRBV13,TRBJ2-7,CASSCRDRGQYEQYF
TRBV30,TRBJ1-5,CAWSGPGGRGQPQHF
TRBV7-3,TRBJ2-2,CASSVQGALFGELFF
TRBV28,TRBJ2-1,CASSTPGLAGGPKRFF
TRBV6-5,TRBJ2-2,CASSPTGGSGELFF
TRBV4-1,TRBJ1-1,CASSQLLRGAMNTEAFF
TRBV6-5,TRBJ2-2,CASRRGTNTGELFF
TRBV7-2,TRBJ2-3,CASSLTAGGTDTQYF
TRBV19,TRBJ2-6,CASSRGYSGANVLTF
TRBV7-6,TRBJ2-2,CASSLKRAGELFF
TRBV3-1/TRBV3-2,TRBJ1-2,CASSHRRSGGYGYTF
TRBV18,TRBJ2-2,CASSPMTDTGELFF
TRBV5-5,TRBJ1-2,CASSYDRDIGYTF
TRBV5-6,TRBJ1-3,CASSLRLRGSTGNTIYF
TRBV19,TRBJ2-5,CASGTGGSGETQYF
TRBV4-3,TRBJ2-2,CASSSRAGLAGGLFF
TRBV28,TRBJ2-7,CASSSSGTGPYEQYF
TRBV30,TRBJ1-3,CAWSVLAGNGNTIYF